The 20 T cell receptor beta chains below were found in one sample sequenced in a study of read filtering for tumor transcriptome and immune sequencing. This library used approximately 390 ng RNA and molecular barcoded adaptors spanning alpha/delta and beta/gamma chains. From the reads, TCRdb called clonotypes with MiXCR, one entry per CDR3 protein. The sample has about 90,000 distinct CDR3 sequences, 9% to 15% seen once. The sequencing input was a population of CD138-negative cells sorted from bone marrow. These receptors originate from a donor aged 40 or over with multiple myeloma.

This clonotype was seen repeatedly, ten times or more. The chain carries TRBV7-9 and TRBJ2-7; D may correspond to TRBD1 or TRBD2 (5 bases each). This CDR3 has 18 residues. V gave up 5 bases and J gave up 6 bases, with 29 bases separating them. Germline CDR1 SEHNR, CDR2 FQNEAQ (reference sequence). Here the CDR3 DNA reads TGTGCCAGCAGCCCCCCAGGCAGGGATGACCAGCGGAATCCCGAGCAGTACTTC. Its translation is CASSPPGRDDQRNPEQYF.

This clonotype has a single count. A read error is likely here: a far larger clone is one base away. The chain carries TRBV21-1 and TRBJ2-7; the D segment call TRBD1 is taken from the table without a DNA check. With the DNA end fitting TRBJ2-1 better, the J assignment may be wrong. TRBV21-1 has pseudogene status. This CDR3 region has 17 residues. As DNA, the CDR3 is TGTGCCAGCAGCAAAGCCGAAGACAGGGCTAATGGCGATGAGCAGTTCTTC. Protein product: CASSKAEDRANGDEQFF.

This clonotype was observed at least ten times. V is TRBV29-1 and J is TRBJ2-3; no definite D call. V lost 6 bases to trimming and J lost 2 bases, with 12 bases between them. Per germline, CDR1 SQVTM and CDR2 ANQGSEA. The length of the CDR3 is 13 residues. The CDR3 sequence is CSVWNTYTDTQYF. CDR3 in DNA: TGCAGCGTATGGAACACCTACACAGATACGCAGTATTTT.

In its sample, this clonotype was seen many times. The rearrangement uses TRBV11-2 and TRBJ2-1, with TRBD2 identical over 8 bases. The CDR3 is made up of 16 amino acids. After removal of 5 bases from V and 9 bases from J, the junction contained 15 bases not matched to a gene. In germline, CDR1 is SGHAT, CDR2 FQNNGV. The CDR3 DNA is TGTGCCAGCAGCACCTTGGGTAGCGGGATGTCCCGTGAGCAGTTCTTC. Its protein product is CASSTLGSGMSREQFF.

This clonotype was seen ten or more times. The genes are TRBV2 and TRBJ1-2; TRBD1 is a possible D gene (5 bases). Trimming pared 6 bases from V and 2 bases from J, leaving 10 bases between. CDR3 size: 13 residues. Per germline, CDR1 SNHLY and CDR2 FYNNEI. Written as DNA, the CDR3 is TGTGCCAGCAGAGGCGGGGGGAACTATGGCTACACCTTC. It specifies CASRGGGNYGYTF.

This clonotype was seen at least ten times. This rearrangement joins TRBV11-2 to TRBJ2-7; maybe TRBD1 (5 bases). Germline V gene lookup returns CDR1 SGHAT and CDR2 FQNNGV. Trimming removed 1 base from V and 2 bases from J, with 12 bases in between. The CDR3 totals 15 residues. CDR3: CASSLGVRATYEQYF. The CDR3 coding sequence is TGTGCCAGCAGCTTAGGAGTCAGGGCCACCTACGAGCAGTACTTC. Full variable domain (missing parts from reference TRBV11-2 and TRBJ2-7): EAGVAQSPRYKIIEKRQSVAFWCNPISGHATLYWYQQILGQGPKLLIQFQNNGVVDDSQLPKDRFSAERLKGVDSTLKIQPAKLEDSAVYLCASSLGVRATYEQYFGPGTRLTVT.

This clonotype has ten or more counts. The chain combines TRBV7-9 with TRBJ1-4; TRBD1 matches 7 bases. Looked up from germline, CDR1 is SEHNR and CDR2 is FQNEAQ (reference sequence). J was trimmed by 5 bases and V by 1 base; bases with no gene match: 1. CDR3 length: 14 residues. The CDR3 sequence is CASSLGRGNEKLFF. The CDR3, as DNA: TGTGCCAGCAGCTTAGGCAGGGGGAATGAAAAACTGTTTTTT.

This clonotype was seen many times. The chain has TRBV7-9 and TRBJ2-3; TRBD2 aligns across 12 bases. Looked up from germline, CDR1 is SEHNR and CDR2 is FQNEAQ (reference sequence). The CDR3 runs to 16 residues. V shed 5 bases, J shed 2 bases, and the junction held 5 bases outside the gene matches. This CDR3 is CASSRTSGASTDTQYF. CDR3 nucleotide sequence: TGTGCCAGCAGCAGGACTAGCGGGGCCTCCACAGATACGCAGTATTTT.

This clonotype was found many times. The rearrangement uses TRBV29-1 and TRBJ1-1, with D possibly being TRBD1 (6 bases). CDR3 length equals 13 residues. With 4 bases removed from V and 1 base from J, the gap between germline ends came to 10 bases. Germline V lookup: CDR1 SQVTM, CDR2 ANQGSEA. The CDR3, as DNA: TGCAGCGTTGTACGGGGGCGGAACACTGAAGCTTTCTTT. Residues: CSVVRGRNTEAFF.

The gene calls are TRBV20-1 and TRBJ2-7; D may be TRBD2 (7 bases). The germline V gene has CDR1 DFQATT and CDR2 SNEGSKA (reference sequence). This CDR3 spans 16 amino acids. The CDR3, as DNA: TGCAATGCCACTCAGGGACAAGCGGGACGTACCTACGAGCAGTACTTC. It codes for CNATQGQAGRTYEQYF.

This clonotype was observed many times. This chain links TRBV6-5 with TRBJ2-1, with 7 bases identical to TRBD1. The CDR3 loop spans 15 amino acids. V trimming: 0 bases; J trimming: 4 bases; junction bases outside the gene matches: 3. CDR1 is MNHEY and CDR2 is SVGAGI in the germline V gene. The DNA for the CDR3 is TGTGCCAGCAGTTACTCGCCAGGGGGTTACAATGAGCAGTTCTTC. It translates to CASSYSPGGYNEQFF.

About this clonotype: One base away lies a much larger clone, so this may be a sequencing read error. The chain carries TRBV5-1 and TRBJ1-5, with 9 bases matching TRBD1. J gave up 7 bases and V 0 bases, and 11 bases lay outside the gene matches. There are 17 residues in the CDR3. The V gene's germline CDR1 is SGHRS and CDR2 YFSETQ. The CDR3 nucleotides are TGCGCCAGCAGCTTGGTCCCGACAGGGGGGGTCCCACAGCCCCAGCATTTT. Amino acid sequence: CASSLVPTGGVPQPQHF.

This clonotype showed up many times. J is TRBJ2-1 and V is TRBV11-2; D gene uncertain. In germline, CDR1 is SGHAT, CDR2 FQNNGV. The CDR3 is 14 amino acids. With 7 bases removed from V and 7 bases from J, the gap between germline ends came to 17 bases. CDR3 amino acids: CASKTGHQSNEQFF. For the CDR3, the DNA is TGTGCCAGCAAAACCGGGCACCAGTCAAATGAGCAGTTCTTC.

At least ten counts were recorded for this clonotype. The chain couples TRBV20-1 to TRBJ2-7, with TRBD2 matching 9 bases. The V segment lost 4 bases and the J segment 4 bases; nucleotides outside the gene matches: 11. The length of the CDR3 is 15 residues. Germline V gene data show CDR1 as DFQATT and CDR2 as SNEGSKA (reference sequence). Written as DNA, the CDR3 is TGCAGTGCTAAGCCGGGCGGCGGGGGGGTGTACGAGCAGTACTTC. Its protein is CSAKPGGGGVYEQYF.

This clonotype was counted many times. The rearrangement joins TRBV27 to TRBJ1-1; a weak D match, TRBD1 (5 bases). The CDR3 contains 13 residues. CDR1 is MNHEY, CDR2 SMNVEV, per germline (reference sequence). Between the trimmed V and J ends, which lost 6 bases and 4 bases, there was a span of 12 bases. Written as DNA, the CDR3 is TGTGCCAGCAGCCCCCGGCAGGGCACTGAAGCTTTCTTT. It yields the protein CASSPRQGTEAFF.

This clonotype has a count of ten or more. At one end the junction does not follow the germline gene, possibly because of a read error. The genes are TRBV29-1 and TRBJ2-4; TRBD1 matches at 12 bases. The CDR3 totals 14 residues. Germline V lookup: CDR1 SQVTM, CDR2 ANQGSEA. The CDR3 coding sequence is TGCAGCGTTGAACCGCCGGGACAGGGGGCTTTTTTGGACTTC. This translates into CSVEPPGQGAFLDF.

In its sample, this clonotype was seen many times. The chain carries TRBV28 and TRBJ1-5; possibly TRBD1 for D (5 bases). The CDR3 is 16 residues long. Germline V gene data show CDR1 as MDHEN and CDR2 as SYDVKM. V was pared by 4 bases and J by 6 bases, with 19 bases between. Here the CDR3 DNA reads TGTGCCAGCAGTTCCCAGAGAGGGTTGGGGGGTCAGCCCCAGCATTTT. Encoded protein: CASSSQRGLGGQPQHF. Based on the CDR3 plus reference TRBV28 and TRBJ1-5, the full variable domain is DVKVTQSSRYLVKRTGEKVFLECVQDMDHENMFWYRQDPGLGLRLIYFSYDVKMKEKGDIPEGYSVSREKKERFSLILESASTNQTSMYLCASSSQRGLGGQPQHFGDGTRLSIL.

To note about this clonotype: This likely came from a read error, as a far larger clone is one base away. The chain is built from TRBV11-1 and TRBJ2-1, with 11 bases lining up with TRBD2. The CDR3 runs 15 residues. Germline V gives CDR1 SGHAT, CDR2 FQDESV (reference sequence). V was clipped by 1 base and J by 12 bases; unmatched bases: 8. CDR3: CASSLGGLAGGGQFF. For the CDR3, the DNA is TGTGCCAGCAGCTTAGGCGGGCTAGCGGGAGGTGGGCAGTTCTTC. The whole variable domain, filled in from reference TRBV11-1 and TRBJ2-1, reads EAEVAQSPRYKITEKSQAVAFWCDPISGHATLYWYRQILGQGPELLVQFQDESVVDDSQLPKDRFSAERLKGVDSTLKIQPAELGDSAMYLCASSLGGLAGGGQFFGPGTRLTVL.

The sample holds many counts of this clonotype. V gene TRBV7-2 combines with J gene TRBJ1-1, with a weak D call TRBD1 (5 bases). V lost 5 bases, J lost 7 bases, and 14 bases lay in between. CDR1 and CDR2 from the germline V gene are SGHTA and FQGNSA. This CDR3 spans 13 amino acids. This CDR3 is CASSPRQGREAFF. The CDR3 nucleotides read TGTGCCAGCAGCCCGCGTCAGGGACGTGAAGCTTTCTTT.

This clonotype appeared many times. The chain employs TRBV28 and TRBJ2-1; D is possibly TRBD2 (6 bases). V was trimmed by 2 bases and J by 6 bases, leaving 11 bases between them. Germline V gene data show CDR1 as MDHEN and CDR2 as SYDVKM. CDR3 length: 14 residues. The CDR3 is CASSLTGVVNEQFF. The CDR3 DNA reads TGTGCCAGCAGTTTAACGGGGGTCGTCAATGAGCAGTTCTTC.